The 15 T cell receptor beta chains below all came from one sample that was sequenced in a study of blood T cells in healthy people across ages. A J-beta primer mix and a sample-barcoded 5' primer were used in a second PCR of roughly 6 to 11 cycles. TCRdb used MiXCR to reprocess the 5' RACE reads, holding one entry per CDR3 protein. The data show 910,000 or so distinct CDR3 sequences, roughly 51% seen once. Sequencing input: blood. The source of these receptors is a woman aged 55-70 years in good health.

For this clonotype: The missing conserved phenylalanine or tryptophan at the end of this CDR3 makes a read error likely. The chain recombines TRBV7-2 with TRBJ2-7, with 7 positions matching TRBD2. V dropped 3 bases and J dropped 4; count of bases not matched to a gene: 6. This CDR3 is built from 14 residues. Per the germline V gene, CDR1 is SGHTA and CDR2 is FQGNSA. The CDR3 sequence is CASSFYDGGYEQYL. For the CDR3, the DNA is TGTGCCAGCAGCTTTTATGACGGGGGGTACGAGCAGTACTTG.

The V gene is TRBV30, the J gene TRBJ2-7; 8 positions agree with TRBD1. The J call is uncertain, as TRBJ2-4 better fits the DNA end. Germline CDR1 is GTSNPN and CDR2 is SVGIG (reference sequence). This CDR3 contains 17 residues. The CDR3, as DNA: TGTGCCTGGAGTAAAACGACAGGGGTTGGGCTGGTGGACATTCAGTACTTC. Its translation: CAWSKTTGVGLVDIQYF.

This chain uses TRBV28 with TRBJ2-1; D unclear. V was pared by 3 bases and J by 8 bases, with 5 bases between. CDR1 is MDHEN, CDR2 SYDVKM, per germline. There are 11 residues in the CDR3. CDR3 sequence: CASSLAHEQFF. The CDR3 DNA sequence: TGTGCCAGCAGTTTGGCCCATGAGCAGTTCTTC.

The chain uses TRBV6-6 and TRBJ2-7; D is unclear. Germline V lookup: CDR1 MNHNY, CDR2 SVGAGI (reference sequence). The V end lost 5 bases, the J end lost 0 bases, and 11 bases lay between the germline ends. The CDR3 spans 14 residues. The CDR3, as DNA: TGTGCCAGCAGTCCCTGGACGGACTCCTACGAGCAGTACTTC. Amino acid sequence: CASSPWTDSYEQYF.

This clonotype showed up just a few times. In DNA form, the CDR3 reads TGTGCCAGCAGCAACCCCCCGACAGGGGGTCAAGAGACCCAGTACTTC. As protein: CASSNPPTGGQETQYF. The chain recombines TRBV28 with TRBJ2-5, with 9 bases lining up with TRBD1. J was trimmed by 2 bases and V by 6 bases; bases with no gene match: 10. The V gene's germline CDR1 is MDHEN and CDR2 SYDVKM. CDR3 length: 16 amino acids.

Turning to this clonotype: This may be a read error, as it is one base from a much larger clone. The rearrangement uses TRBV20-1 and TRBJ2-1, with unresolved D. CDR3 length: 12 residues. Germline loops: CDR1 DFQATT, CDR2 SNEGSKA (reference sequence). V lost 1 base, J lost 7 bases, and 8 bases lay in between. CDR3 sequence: CSARVEGNEQFF. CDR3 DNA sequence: TGCAGTGCTAGAGTCGAAGGAAATGAGCAGTTCTTC.

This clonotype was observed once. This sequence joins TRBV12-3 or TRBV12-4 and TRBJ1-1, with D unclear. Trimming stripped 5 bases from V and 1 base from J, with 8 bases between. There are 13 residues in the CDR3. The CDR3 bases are TGTGCCAGCAGTAAGAGGGCGAACACTGAAGCTTTCTTT. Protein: CASSKRANTEAFF.

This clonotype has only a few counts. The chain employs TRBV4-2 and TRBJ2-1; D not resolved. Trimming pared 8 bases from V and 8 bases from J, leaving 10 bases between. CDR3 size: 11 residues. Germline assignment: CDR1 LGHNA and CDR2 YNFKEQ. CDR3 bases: TGTGCCAGCTCCGCGCTCGATGAGCAGTTCTTC. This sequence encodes CASSALDEQFF.

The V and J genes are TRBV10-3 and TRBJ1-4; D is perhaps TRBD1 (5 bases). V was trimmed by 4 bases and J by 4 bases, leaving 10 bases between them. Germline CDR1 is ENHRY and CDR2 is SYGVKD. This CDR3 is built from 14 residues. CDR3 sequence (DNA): TGTGCCATCAGTGCCCCAGGGATTAATGAAAAACTGTTTTTT. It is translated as CAISAPGINEKLFF.

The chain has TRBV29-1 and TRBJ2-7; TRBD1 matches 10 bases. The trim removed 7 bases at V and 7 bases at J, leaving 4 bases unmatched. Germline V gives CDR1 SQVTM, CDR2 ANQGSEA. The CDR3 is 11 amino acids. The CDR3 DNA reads TGCAGCGGACAGGGGGCGAAGGAGCAGTACTTC. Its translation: CSGQGAKEQYF.

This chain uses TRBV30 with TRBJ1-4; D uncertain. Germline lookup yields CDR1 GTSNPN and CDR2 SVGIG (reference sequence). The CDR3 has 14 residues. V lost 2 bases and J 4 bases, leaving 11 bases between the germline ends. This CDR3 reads CAWSTGVFNEKLFF. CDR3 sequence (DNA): TGTGCCTGGAGTACCGGGGTTTTTAATGAAAAACTGTTTTTT. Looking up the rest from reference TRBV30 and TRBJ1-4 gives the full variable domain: SQTIHQWPATLVQPVGSPLSLECTVEGTSNPNLYWYRQAAGRGLQLLFYSVGIGQISSEVPQNLSASRPQDRQFILSSKKLLLSDSGFYLCAWSTGVFNEKLFFGSGTQLSVL.

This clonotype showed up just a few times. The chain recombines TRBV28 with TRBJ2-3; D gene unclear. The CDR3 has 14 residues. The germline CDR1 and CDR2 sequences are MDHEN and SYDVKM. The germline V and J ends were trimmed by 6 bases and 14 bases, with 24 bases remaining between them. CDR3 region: CASSLPDNRARRYF. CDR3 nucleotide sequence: TGTGCCAGCAGCTTACCGGATAACCGGGCCAGACGGTATTTT.

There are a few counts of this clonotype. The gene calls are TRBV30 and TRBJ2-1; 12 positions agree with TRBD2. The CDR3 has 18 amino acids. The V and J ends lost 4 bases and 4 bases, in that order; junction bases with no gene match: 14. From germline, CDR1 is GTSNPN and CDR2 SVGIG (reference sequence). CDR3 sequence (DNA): TGTGCCTGGACGGTCGGACTAGCGGGGCCGACCCCATACAATGAGCAGTTCTTC. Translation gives CAWTVGLAGPTPYNEQFF.

The CDR3 is CASSRADSGANVLTF. For the CDR3, the DNA is TGTGCCAGCAGCCGGGCCGACTCTGGGGCCAACGTCCTGACTTTC. The V and J genes are TRBV7-8 and TRBJ2-6; D not certain. Germline CDR1 reads SGHVS; CDR2 reads FQNEAQ. The CDR3 has 15 residues. V was cut by 5 bases and J by 0 bases, with 8 bases left in between.

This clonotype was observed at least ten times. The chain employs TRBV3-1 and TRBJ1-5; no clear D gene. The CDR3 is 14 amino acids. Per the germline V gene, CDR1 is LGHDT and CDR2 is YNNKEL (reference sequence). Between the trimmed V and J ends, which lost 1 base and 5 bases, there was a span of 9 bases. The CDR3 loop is CASSQGGRYQPQHF. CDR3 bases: TGTGCCAGCAGCCAAGGAGGGCGGTATCAGCCCCAGCATTTT.